The 30 T cell receptor beta chains in this list originate from one sample, sequenced in a study of blood T cell repertoires in COVID-19. Profiling relied on immunoSEQ multiplex PCR, and the TCRdb table lists in-frame clones only, not all of them. The table includes over 350,000 clones, 88% detected once. What was sequenced was PBMCs or T cells enriched from blood (not recorded which). The receptors were sampled from a woman between 18 and 29 years old who had recovered from COVID-19.

Concerning this clone: Lacking the conserved final phenylalanine or tryptophan, this CDR3 likely reflects a read error. The DNA is left out, because the CDR3 cannot be placed on it with certainty; the CDR3 is given as TCRdb lists it. This chain uses TRBV5-1 with TRBJ1-2. The germline V gene has CDR1 SGHRS and CDR2 YFSETQ. The CDR3 contains 13 residues when both ends are counted. This chain's CDR3 is CASSNTPLRGYRL.

The chain recombines TRBV6-2 or TRBV6-3 with TRBJ1-1; D possibly corresponds to TRBD1 (6 bases). The germline CDR1 and CDR2 sequences are MNHEY and SVGEGT. This CDR3 comprises 14 residues. Trimming cost V 6 bases and J 6 bases, with 17 bases left between them. In DNA form, the CDR3 reads TGTGCCAGCAGCGGACAGCTTTTTGACCCTGAAGCTTTCTTT. Its protein is CASSGQLFDPEAFF.

This clone was found once. The V gene is TRBV19, the J gene TRBJ2-3, with a possible D match to TRBD2 (7 bases). The CDR3 consists of 16 residues. Germline CDR1 and CDR2: LNHDA and SQIVND (reference sequence). Trimming took 1 base from V and 3 from J, leaving 14 bases between them. The CDR3: CASSIARGAGTDTQYF. The CDR3 coding sequence is TGTGCCAGTAGTATAGCTCGGGGGGCGGGGACAGATACGCAGTATTTT.

The V call is TRBV3-1 (or the pseudogene TRBV3-2), the J call TRBJ1-2, with a tentative D call TRBD1 (6 bases). The CDR3 sequence is 14 residues long. CDR1 is LGHDT, CDR2 YNNKEL, per germline (reference sequence). Trimming shortened V by 3 bases and J by 4 bases, and 12 bases separated the two germline ends. The CDR3 reads CASSQADRPYGYTF. In DNA, the CDR3 is TGTGCCAGCAGCCAGGCAGACAGGCCCTATGGCTACACCTTC.

The chain is built from TRBV30 and TRBJ1-1; TRBD1 matches at 8 bases. The V and J ends lost 1 base and 3 bases, in that order; junction bases with no gene match: 13. Germline V gives CDR1 GTSNPN, CDR2 SVGIG (reference sequence). The CDR3 contains 17 residues. CDR3 loop: CAWSDRAGGDLYTEAFF. Here the CDR3 DNA reads TGTGCCTGGAGTGATCGGGCAGGGGGCGATTTGTACACTGAAGCTTTCTTT.

This chain uses TRBV4-1 with TRBJ2-7; the match to TRBD1 covers 8 bases. The CDR3 loop spans 16 amino acids. Unmatched junction bases numbered 4, after V lost 0 bases and J lost 0 bases. Germline CDR1 and CDR2: MGHRA and YSYEKL. The CDR3 spells CASSQEWTGTSYEQYF. DNA for the CDR3: TGCGCCAGCAGCCAAGAATGGACAGGGACCTCCTACGAGCAGTACTTC.

The J gene is TRBJ2-5, the V gene TRBV5-1; TRBD2 aligns across 8 bases. CDR3 size: 16 residues. The V gene end was trimmed by 0 bases and the J gene end by 1 base; junction bases not matched to a gene: 5. The germline gives CDR1 SGHRS, CDR2 YFSETQ. The CDR3 sequence is CASSLGPAGAQETQYF. CDR3 bases: TGCGCCAGCAGCTTGGGGCCAGCGGGGGCCCAAGAGACCCAGTACTTC.

This clone was observed a single time. V and J are TRBV6-5 and TRBJ1-1; tentatively, D is TRBD1 (5 bases). Trimming cost V 7 bases and J 5 bases, with 11 bases left between them. CDR1 and CDR2 from the germline V gene are MNHEY and SVGAGI. This CDR3 has 12 residues. CDR3: CASIWAGTEAFF. CDR3 DNA sequence: TGTGCCAGCATTTGGGCAGGGACTGAAGCTTTCTTT.

This chain uses TRBV27 with TRBJ2-1; D ambiguous. This CDR3 spans 16 amino acids. Trimming shortened V by 2 bases and J by 4 bases, and 15 bases separated the two germline ends. Per the germline V gene, CDR1 is MNHEY and CDR2 is SMNVEV (reference sequence). The CDR3 region is CASSLLIGRNYNEQFF. The DNA of the CDR3 is TGTGCCAGCAGTTTACTTATTGGCAGAAATTACAATGAGCAGTTCTTC.

V and J are TRBV6-5 and TRBJ1-5, with a weak D call TRBD1 (5 bases). V was trimmed by 4 bases and J by 4 bases, leaving 14 bases between them. The CDR3 loop spans 15 amino acids. Per germline, CDR1 MNHEY and CDR2 SVGAGI. The CDR3, as DNA: TGTGCCAGCAGTTCGACATTGGGGCTGAATCAGCCCCAGCATTTT. Translated, it gives CASSSTLGLNQPQHF.

The J gene is TRBJ2-6, the V gene TRBV15; 7 positions agree with TRBD1. V trimming: 1 base; J trimming: 2 bases; junction bases outside the gene matches: 8. Germline-derived CDR1 and CDR2 are LNHNV and YYDKDF (reference sequence). This CDR3 has 18 amino acids. This CDR3 is CATSRGWGQITGANVLTF. CDR3 DNA sequence: TGTGCCACCAGCAGAGGATGGGGACAGATTACTGGGGCCAACGTCCTGACTTTC.

V usage is TRBV28 and J usage is TRBJ1-2; D is possibly TRBD1 (5 bases). Germline values: CDR1 MDHEN, CDR2 SYDVKM. The CDR3 is 15 residues long. Trimming took off 5 bases at V and 4 bases at J, with 17 bases between the two ends. The CDR3 bases are TGTGCCAGCAGTCCCCCGGCTCCGGGGGGCTATGGCTACACCTTC. Translated, it gives CASSPPAPGGYGYTF.

The chain couples TRBV29-1 to TRBJ1-4; 9 bases align to TRBD1. Germline loops: CDR1 SQVTM, CDR2 ANQGSEA. Trimming took 5 bases from V and 8 from J; bases not matched to a gene: 6. This CDR3 is 13 amino acids long. The CDR3 region has the DNA TGCAGCGTTCCGGGACAGGGTGACGAAAAACTGTTTTTT. Translated: CSVPGQGDEKLFF. The full variable domain, in which reference TRBV29-1 and TRBJ1-4 provide the parts outside the CDR3, is SAVISQKPSRDICQRGTSLTIQCQVDSQVTMMFWYRQQPGQSLTLIATANQGSEATYESGFVIDKFPISRPNLTFSTLTVSNMSPEDSSIYLCSVPGQGDEKLFFGSGTQLSVL.

This clone was recorded only once. This chain uses TRBV5-1 with TRBJ1-4; 11 bases match TRBD1. Germline values: CDR1 SGHRS, CDR2 YFSETQ. This CDR3 is 15 amino acids long. The trim removed 4 bases at V and 5 bases at J, leaving 4 bases unmatched. For the CDR3, the DNA is TGCGCCAGCAGCCCCTGGGACAGGGGGAATGAAAAACTGTTTTTT. Translating it yields CASSPWDRGNEKLFF.

In this sample, this clone turned up once. The gene calls are TRBV7-9 and TRBJ1-1, with 9 bases lining up with TRBD1. V dropped 5 bases and J dropped 4; count of bases not matched to a gene: 8. The CDR3 runs 15 residues. Germline V gene data show CDR1 as SEHNR and CDR2 as FQNEAQ (reference sequence). For the CDR3, the DNA is TGTGCCAGCAGCCGGGACAGGGTGGGAGGCACTGAAGCTTTCTTT. As protein: CASSRDRVGGTEAFF.

The gene calls are TRBV7-9 and TRBJ2-1; 11 bases fit TRBD1. Trimming removed 1 base from V and 8 bases from J; junction bases left unmatched: 4. The length of the CDR3 is 15 residues. Germline V gene lookup returns CDR1 SEHNR and CDR2 FQNEAQ (reference sequence). CDR3 coding DNA: TGTGCCAGCAGCTTAGTAGGACAGGGGGCGTATGAGCAGTTCTTC. This translates into CASSLVGQGAYEQFF.

The genes are TRBV9 and TRBJ1-5, with D tentatively TRBD1 (6 bases). CDR1 is SGDLS, CDR2 YYNGEE, per germline. The CDR3 runs to 14 residues. Between the trimmed V and J ends, which lost 7 bases and 0 bases, there was a span of 11 bases. The CDR3 coding sequence is TGTGCCAGCGGAGGACAGTATAGCAATCAGCCCCAGCATTTT. It codes for CASGGQYSNQPQHF.

The V and J genes are TRBV6-2 or TRBV6-3 and TRBJ2-3; 8 bases align to TRBD1. Germline loops: CDR1 MNHEY, CDR2 SVGEGT. The CDR3 has 15 residues. Losses at the gene ends were 5 bases for V and 3 bases for J; bases not matched to a gene: 7. In DNA, the CDR3 is TGTGCCAGCAGTCTCCGGGACAGGCCAACAGATACGCAGTATTTT. Amino acid sequence: CASSLRDRPTDTQYF.

The chain employs TRBV30 and TRBJ1-6; D remains unclear. Germline CDR1 GTSNPN, CDR2 SVGIG (reference sequence). The CDR3 spans 18 residues. The V gene lost 0 bases and the J gene lost 2 bases, with 17 bases spanning the gap. The CDR3 DNA is TGTGCCTGGAGTGTATTACGTACAAATGAGGCCTATAATTCACCCCTCCACTTT. This encodes CAWSVLRTNEAYNSPLHF. Based on the CDR3 plus reference TRBV30 and TRBJ1-6, the full variable domain is SQTIHQWPATLVQPVGSPLSLECTVEGTSNPNLYWYRQAAGRGLQLLFYSVGIGQISSEVPQNLSASRPQDRQFILSSKKLLLSDSGFYLCAWSVLRTNEAYNSPLHFGNGTRLTVT.

As for this clone: Other DNA sequences within the sample encode an identical CDR3. The chain employs TRBV29-1 and TRBJ1-1; a possible D gene is TRBD1 (5 bases). Germline loops: CDR1 SQVTM, CDR2 ANQGSEA. Trimming shortened V by 6 bases and J by 1 base, and 9 bases separated the two germline ends. CDR3 size: 12 residues. CDR3 residues: CSVPTGNTEAFF. In nucleotides, the CDR3 is TGCAGCGTGCCCACAGGGAACACTGAAGCTTTCTTT.

This rearrangement joins TRBV10-3 to TRBJ1-1; D is unclear. The CDR3 is 13 amino acids. V was clipped by 6 bases and J by 4 bases, with 12 bases between them. CDR1 is ENHRY, CDR2 SYGVKD, per germline. In DNA, the CDR3 is TGTGCCATCAGAAACCGGGATTTCACTGAAGCTTTCTTT. Its protein is CAIRNRDFTEAFF.

The chain combines TRBV5-4 with TRBJ2-3; the match to TRBD1 covers 9 bases. CDR1 and CDR2 (germline): SGHNT, YYREEE (reference sequence). J lost 5 bases, V lost 1 base, and 5 bases had no gene match. The CDR3 runs to 15 residues. CDR3 bases: TGTGCCAGCAGCTTGAGACAGGGGGTAGGAGATACGCAGTATTTT. Protein product: CASSLRQGVGDTQYF.

The chain is built from TRBV3-1 (or the pseudogene TRBV3-2) and TRBJ2-3, with D unresolved. Deletions cut 4 bases from V and 0 bases from J, with 14 bases between. Germline V CDR1 and CDR2: LGHDT, YNNKEL (reference sequence). The CDR3 consists of 16 residues. CDR3 DNA: TGTGCCAGCAGCCCATTTGAGCACTCTAGCACAGATACGCAGTATTTT. Translation: CASSPFEHSSTDTQYF.

This chain joins TRBV5-1 and TRBJ2-2; 7 bases align to TRBD2. Trimming at V came to 5 bases and at J to 0 bases, leaving 7 bases not matched to a gene. Germline loops: CDR1 SGHRS, CDR2 YFSETQ. The CDR3 sequence is 16 residues long. CDR3 protein: CASRRGGDANTGELFF. The DNA of the CDR3 is TGCGCCAGCAGGCGTGGGGGGGACGCGAACACCGGGGAGCTGTTTTTT. The full variable domain, in which reference TRBV5-1 and TRBJ2-2 provide the parts outside the CDR3, is KAGVTQTPRYLIKTRGQQVTLSCSPISGHRSVSWYQQTPGQGLQFLFEYFSETQRNKGNFPGRFSGRQFSNSRSEMNVSTLELGDSALYLCASRRGGDANTGELFFGEGSRLTVL.

The chain has TRBV4-1 and TRBJ2-6; 7 nucleotides agree with TRBD1. Per the germline V gene, CDR1 is MGHRA and CDR2 is YSYEKL. J gave up 0 bases and V 4 bases, and 12 bases lay outside the gene matches. There are 19 residues in the CDR3. The DNA for the CDR3 is TGCGCCAGCAGCCGGATACAGGGGACGGTAAGCTCTGGGGCCAACGTCCTGACTTTC. It yields the protein CASSRIQGTVSSGANVLTF.

The chain recombines TRBV6-4 with TRBJ1-5; 10 bases map to TRBD1. Losses at the gene ends were 3 bases for V and 4 bases for J; bases not matched to a gene: 6. The CDR3 has 16 amino acids. Germline values: CDR1 MRHNA, CDR2 SNTAGT. CDR3 nucleotide sequence: TGTGCCAGCAGTGAGGAGATGGGACAGGGGAATCAGCCCCAGCATTTT. This translates into CASSEEMGQGNQPQHF.

This chain joins TRBV30 and TRBJ2-5, with 14 bases matching TRBD2. V shed 1 base, J shed 5 bases, and the junction held 3 bases outside the gene matches. The CDR3 is made up of 15 amino acids. The germline V gene encodes CDR1 GTSNPN and CDR2 SVGIG (reference sequence). As DNA, the CDR3 is TGTGCCTGGAGTGGACTAGCGGGGGGGGGCGAGACCCAGTACTTC. It is translated as CAWSGLAGGGETQYF.

The J gene is TRBJ1-2, the V gene TRBV30; tentatively, D is TRBD1 (6 bases). The CDR3 consists of 17 residues. CDR1 is GTSNPN, CDR2 SVGIG, per germline (reference sequence). V dropped 0 bases and J dropped 2 bases, with 19 bases sitting between them. The CDR3 spells CAWSVRWDTGRNYGYTF. Written as DNA, the CDR3 is TGTGCCTGGAGTGTACGCTGGGACACTGGTCGGAACTATGGCTACACCTTC.

The gene calls are TRBV2 and TRBJ1-5, with D perhaps matching TRBD1 (5 bases). The CDR3 contains 13 residues. Germline-derived CDR1 and CDR2 are SNHLY and FYNNEI. With 3 bases removed from V and 6 bases from J, the gap between germline ends came to 9 bases. DNA of the CDR3: TGTGCCAGCAGTGATCGTGGGGCTCAGCCCCAGCATTTT. Its translation: CASSDRGAQPQHF.

This chain connects TRBV7-2 to TRBJ1-2; no clear D. CDR1 and CDR2 (germline): SGHTA, FQGNSA. This CDR3 comprises 13 residues. V was clipped by 4 bases and J by 4 bases, with 10 bases between them. This chain's CDR3 is CASSSTGGYGYTF. The CDR3 coding sequence is TGTGCCAGCAGCTCAACCGGCGGCTATGGCTACACCTTC.